The sequence of this T cell receptor (beta chain) was determined in a study of blood T cell repertoires in COVID-19. Across the study: Whether acute or convalescent, the COVID-19 samples came from the United States, Italy and Spain. Sample material is recorded as cDNA or gDNA derived from T cells, B-cell-depleted T cells, or PBMCs.

As processed by the authors: Nucleated cell counts were estimated from reference gene primer amplification. Method: immunoSEQ multiplex PCR; TCRdb's copy keeps in-frame clones and lacks some. The V and J calls and clone size come from that table; D and trimming were worked out from the DNA. The table lists around 59,000 clones, over 80% of them singletons. From germline, CDR1 is SGHVS and CDR2 FNYEAQ. With 1 base clipped from V and 8 bases from J, the junction kept 5 bases outside the gene matches. This CDR3 spans 14 amino acids. The chain links TRBV7-6 to TRBJ2-1; 7 positions match TRBD1. The sample comprised peripheral blood. This TCR came from a man between 60 and 75 years old with acute or convalescent COVID-19. CDR3 nucleotides: TGTGCCAGCAGCTTAGGAAGGGGGCTTGATGAGCAGTTCTTC. The encoded protein is CASSLGRGLDEQFF.